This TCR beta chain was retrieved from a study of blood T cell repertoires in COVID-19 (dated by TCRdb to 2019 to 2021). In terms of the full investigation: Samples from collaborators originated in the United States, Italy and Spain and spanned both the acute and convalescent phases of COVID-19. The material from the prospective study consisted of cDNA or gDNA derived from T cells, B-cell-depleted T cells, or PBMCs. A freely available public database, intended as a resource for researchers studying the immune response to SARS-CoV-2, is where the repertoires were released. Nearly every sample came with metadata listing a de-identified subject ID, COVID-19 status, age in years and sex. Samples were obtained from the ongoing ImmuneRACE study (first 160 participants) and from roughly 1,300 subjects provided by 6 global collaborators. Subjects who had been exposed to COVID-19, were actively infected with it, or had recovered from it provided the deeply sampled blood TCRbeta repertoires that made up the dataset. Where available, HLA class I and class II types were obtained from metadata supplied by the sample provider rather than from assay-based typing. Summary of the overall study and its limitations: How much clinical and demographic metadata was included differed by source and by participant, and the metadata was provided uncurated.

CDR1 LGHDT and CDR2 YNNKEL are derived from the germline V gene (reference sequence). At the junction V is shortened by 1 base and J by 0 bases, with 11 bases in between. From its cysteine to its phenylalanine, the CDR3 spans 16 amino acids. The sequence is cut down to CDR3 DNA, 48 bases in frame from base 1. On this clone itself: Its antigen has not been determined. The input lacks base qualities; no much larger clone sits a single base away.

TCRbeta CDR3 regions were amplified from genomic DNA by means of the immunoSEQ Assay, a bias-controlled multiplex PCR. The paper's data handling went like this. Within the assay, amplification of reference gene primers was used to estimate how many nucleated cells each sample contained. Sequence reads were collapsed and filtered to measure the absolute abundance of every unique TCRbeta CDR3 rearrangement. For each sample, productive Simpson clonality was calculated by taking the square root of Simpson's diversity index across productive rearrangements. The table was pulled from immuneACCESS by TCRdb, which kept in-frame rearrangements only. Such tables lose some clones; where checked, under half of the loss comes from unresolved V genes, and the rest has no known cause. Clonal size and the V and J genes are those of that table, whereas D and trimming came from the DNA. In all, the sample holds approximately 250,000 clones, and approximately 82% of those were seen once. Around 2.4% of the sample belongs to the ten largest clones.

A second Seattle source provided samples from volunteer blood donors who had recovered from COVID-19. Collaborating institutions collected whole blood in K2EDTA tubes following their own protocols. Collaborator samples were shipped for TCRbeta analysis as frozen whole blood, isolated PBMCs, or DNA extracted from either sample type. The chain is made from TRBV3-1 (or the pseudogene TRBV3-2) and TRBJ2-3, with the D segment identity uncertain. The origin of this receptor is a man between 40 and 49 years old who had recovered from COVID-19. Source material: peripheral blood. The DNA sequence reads TGTGCCAGCAGCCAAGGTGATAAGCTTAGCACAGATACGCAGTATTTT. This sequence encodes CASSQGDKLSTDTQYF.